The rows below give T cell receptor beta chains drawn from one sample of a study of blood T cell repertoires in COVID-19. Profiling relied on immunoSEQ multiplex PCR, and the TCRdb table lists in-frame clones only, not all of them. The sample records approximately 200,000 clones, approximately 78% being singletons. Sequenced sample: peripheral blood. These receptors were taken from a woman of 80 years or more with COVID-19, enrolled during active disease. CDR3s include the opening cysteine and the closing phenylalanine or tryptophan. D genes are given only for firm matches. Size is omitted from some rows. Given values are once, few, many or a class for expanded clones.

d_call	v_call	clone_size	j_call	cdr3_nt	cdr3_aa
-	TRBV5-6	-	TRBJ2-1	TGTGCCAGCAGCCTTCGAGGTGTCTACAATGAGCAGTTCTTC	CASSLRGVYNEQFF
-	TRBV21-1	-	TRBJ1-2	TGTGCCAGCAGCCCCGAGGGACTCAACTATGGCTACACCTTC	CASSPEGLNYGYTF
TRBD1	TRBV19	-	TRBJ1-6	TGTGCCAGTAGCGGGACAGGCCTTAATTCACCCCTCCACTTT	CASSGTGLNSPLHF
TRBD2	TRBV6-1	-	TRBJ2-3	TGTGCCAGCAGTGAATCTAGCGGGAAAGATACGCAGTATTTT	CASSESSGKDTQYF
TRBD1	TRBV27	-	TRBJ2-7	TGTGCCAGCAAAAGGACAGGGCAATTTCTCGAGCAGTACTTC	CASKRTGQFLEQYF
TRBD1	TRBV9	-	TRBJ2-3	TGTGCCAGCAGCATCCTAGGGGGCCGCACAGATACGCAGTATTTT	CASSILGGRTDTQYF
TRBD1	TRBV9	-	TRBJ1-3	TGTGCCAGCGGACAGGCCTCTGGAAACACCATATATTTT	CASGQASGNTIYF
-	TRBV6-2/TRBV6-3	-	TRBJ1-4	TGTGCCAGCAGTTACTCGAAGGCCAGGGTCGATGAAAAACTGTTTTTT	CASSYSKARVDEKLFF
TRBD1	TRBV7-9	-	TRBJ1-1	TGTGCCAGCAGCTTAGGGGTGGGGACAGGGATCATGAACACTGAAGCTTTCTTT	CASSLGVGTGIMNTEAFF
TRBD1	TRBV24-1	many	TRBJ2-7	TGTGCCACCAGCAGACAGGGGGCTGACGAGCAGTACTTC	CATSRQGADEQYF
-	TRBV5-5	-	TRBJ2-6	TGTGCCAGCAGCTTTCTTTCTGGGGCCAACGTCCTGACTTTC	CASSFLSGANVLTF
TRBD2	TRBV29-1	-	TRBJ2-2	TGCAGCGTGCCCGGGAGGGAAGCACCCCCGCCGAACACCGGGGAGCTGTTTTTT	CSVPGREAPPPNTGELFF
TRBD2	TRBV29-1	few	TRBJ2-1	TGCAGCGAAGGGACTAGCGGGATCGATGAGCAGTTCTTC	CSEGTSGIDEQFF
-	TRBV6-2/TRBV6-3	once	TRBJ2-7	TGTGCCAGCAGTTACTCGCGCGCGATACCCGTCTACGAGCAGTACTTC	CASSYSRAIPVYEQYF
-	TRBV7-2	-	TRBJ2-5	TGTGCCAGCAGCTTAGGCCAGGGGCTGAGGGAGACCCAGTACTTC	CASSLGQGLRETQYF
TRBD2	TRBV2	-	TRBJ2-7	TGTGCCAGCAGTGCGGGACTAGCGGGAGGAATGCAGTACTTC	CASSAGLAGGMQYF
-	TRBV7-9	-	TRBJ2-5	TGTGCCAGCAGCTTAATACGAGCGGAGACCCAGTACTTC	CASSLIRAETQYF
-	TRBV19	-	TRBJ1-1	TGTGCCAGTAGTAAACCCCAGGGGACTGAAGCTTTCTTT	CASSKPQGTEAFF
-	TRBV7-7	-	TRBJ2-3	TGTGCTAGCAGCTTTAGTAGCGGACTCACAGATACGCAGTATTTT	CASSFSSGLTDTQYF
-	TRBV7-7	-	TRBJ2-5	TGTGCTAGCAGCTTGAGCCACCAAGAGACCCAGTACTTC	CASSLSHQETQYF
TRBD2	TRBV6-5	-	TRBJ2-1	TGTGCCAGCAGACTTAGCGGGAGGGCCGGGCAGTTCTTC	CASRLSGRAGQFF
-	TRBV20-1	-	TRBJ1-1	TGCAGTGCTAGTAGGGGGACTGAAGCTTTCTTT	CSASRGTEAFF
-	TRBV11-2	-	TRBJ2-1	TGTGCCAGCAGCCCCTGGGGGAGGCCAGCGGGGACATACAATGAGCAGTTCTTC	CASSPWGRPAGTYNEQFF
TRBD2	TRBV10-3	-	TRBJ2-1	TGTGCCATCACAAAGCGGGAGGGCCTCTACAATGAGCAGTTCTTC	CAITKREGLYNEQFF
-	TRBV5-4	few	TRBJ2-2	TGTGCCAGCAGCTTGATGGGGGGGCCCCGGGAGCTGTTTTTT	CASSLMGGPRELFF
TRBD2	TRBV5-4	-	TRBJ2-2	TGTGCCAGCAGCTTGGGCCGCGGACTAGCGGGGAGGAAGGGTTCCGGGGAGCTGTTTTTT	CASSLGRGLAGRKGSGELFF
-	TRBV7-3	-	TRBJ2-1	TGTGCCAGCAGCTTGCACAACTCCTACAATGAGCAGTTCTTC	CASSLHNSYNEQFF
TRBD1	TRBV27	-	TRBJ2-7	TGTGCCAGCAGTTTTTTGACAGGGGGCTCCTACGAGCAGTACTTC	CASSFLTGGSYEQYF
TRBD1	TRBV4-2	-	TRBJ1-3	TGTGCCAGCAGCCAAGAGACAGGGCCATTCCACTACTCTGGAAACACCATATATTTT	CASSQETGPFHYSGNTIYF
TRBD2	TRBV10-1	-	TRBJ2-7	TGCGCCAGCAAGGCTAGCGGGGGTTACGAGCAGTACTTC	CASKASGGYEQYF
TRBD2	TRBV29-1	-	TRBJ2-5	TGCAGCGTTGGAGGACTAGCGGGAGAGGAGACCCAGTACTTC	CSVGGLAGEETQYF
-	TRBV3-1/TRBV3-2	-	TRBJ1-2	TGTGCCAGCAGCCAATCGGGGGTCTATGGCTACACCTTC	CASSQSGVYGYTF
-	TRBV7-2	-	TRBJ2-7	TGTGCCAGCAGCTTAAATCCCTTCTACGAGCAGTACTTC	CASSLNPFYEQYF
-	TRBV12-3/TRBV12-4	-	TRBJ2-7	TGTGCCAGCAGTTTCTCCTTTACCTACGAGCAGTACTTC	CASSFSFTYEQYF
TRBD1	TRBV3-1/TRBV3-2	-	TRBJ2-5	TGTGCCAGCAGCTTAGGGGGCAGAGAGACCCAGTACTTC	CASSLGGRETQYF
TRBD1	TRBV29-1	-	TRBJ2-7	TGCAGCGTTGAAGACCCGGACAGGAGCTACGAGCAGTACTTC	CSVEDPDRSYEQYF
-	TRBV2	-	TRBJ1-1	TGTGCCAGCCTGGGGGGACCCGGGATTGAAGCTTTCTTT	CASLGGPGIEAFF
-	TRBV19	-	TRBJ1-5	TGTGCCAGTACCATGGGCAGGGCTAGCAATCAGCCCCAGCATTTT	CASTMGRASNQPQHF
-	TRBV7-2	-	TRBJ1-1	TGTGCCAGCAGCCCACACATGAACACTGAAGCTTTCTTT	CASSPHMNTEAFF
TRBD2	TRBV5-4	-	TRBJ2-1	TGTGCCAGCAGCTTGGCGACTAGCGGGAGAATGAATGAGCAGTTCTTC	CASSLATSGRMNEQFF
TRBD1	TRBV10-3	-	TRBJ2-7	TGTGCCATCAAGGGACAGGGGTCCCACGAGCAGTACTTC	CAIKGQGSHEQYF
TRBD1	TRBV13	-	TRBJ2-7	TGTGCCAGCAGCTTAGGCGGGGAGGGACAGGGTCGATGGGAGCAGTACTTC	CASSLGGEGQGRWEQYF
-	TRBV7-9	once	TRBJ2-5	TGTGCCAGCAGCGTGAAAGTCAGGGAGACCCAGTACTTC	CASSVKVRETQYF
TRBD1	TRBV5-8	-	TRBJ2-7	TGTGCCAGCAGCTTGCGGGACAGGCAGCAGTACTTC	CASSLRDRQQYF
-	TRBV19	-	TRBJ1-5	TGTGCCAGTTCGCCAGATCACAGGGTTAGCAATCAGCCCCAGCATTTT	CASSPDHRVSNQPQHF
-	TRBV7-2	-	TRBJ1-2	TGTGCCAGCAGCTTAGAGGGGAGCTACACCTTC	CASSLEGSYTF
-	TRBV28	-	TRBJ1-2	TGTGCCAGCAGTACCTCAGGGTTTGCTAACTATGGCTACACCTTC	CASSTSGFANYGYTF
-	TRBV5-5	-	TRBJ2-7	TGTGCCAGCAGCTGGACAGACGGAACCTACGAGCAGTACTTC	CASSWTDGTYEQYF
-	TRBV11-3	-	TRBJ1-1	TGTGCCAGCAGCCCCCGGGGAGGCAGGTTGAACACTGAAGCTTTCTTT	CASSPRGGRLNTEAFF
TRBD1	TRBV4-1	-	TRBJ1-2	TGCGCCAGCAGCCACCTTGGACAGGGGAATAAGAACTATGGCTACACCTTC	CASSHLGQGNKNYGYTF
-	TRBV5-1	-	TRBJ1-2	TGCGCCAGCAGCTTGGCTCACAGGGCCGACGACTATGGCTACACCTTC	CASSLAHRADDYGYTF
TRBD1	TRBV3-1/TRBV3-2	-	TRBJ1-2	TGTGCCAGCGCTAACAGGGGGCGCGACTATGGCTACACCTTC	CASANRGRDYGYTF
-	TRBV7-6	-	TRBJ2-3	TGTGCCAGCAGCTTAGTTGGTCCACAGGAGTACACAGATACGCAGTATTTT	CASSLVGPQEYTDTQYF
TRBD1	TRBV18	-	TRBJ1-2	TGTGCCAGCTCCCGGGGACAGAACTATGGCTACACCTTC	CASSRGQNYGYTF
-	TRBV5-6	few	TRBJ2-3	TGTGCCAGCAGCTTGGGAGGGCTCACAGATACGCAGTATTTT	CASSLGGLTDTQYF
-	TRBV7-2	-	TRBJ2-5	TGTGCCAGCAGCTTGAGCAACAGGGTCGGTCAAGAGACCCAGTACTTC	CASSLSNRVGQETQYF